Sequencing of this T cell receptor (beta chain) was carried out in a study of cytomegalovirus exposure and HLA in healthy donors. Findings and caveats of the study: Immune exposure data for these donors was limited to CMV serostatus. A later analysis reported that several of the most significant clusters appeared to be linked to common viral pathogens, among them Epstein-Barr virus.

In regard to this clone: Its antigen is unknown.

The PCR ran on 60 Vbeta and 13 Jbeta primers. Authors' analysis steps: About 12 million of about 88 million unique TCR beta chains were shared, per a later count. This table comes from immunoSEQ multiplex PCR, and its TCRdb copy is limited to in-frame clones, with some not included. That table furnishes V, J and clone size, whereas the DNA furnished D and trimming. The sample records more than 150,000 clones, about three quarters being singletons. Healthy individuals who donated bone marrow served as the donors. The trim removed 5 bases at V and 0 bases at J, leaving 6 bases unmatched. The germline gives CDR1 SEHNR, CDR2 FQNEAQ (reference sequence). The CDR3 runs to 16 residues.

This receptor was taken from a man younger than 35 in good health and CMV-seronegative. The chain is built from TRBV7-9 and TRBJ1-1; 10 bases are shared with TRBD1. The sequencing input was PBMCs. The CDR3: CASSPDRGWLNTEAFF. The CDR3 nucleotides read TGTGCCAGCAGCCCGGACAGGGGGTGGTTGAACACTGAAGCTTTCTTT.